These 20 T cell receptor beta chains were all obtained from the same sample, sequenced in a study of vaccination and CD4 T cells after COVID-19. The time point is: late sampling 161 to 241 days after vaccination in a few convalescent patients. Treatment noted: approximately nine-day PBMC culture with coronavirus spike peptide pools or control peptides (ViraFEST assay). Cultured CD4+ T-cell DNA underwent Oncomine TCR Beta short-read sequencing. MiXCR, run by TCRdb on the PCR reads, gives a single entry per CDR3 protein. The sample has 20,000 to 30,000 distinct CDR3 sequences, around two fifths seen once. Antigen specificity for these receptors is unknown. The sequences come from CD4+ T cells from blood, cultured in vitro, collected about 7 months after SARS-CoV-2 vaccination. All receptors derive from a human donor who had recovered from COVID-19.

The chain is built from TRBV4-3 and TRBJ2-2; either TRBD1 or TRBD2 may supply D (5 bases each). CDR3 size: 15 residues. Trimming removed 5 bases at V and 0 bases at J, with 10 bases between. From germline, CDR1 is LGHNA and CDR2 YSLEER. The CDR3 sequence: CASSWDVANTGELFF. CDR3 sequence (DNA): TGCGCCAGCAGCTGGGACGTAGCGAACACCGGGGAGCTGTTTTTT.

The V call is TRBV28, the J call TRBJ1-5; D call uncertain. With 4 bases removed from V and 6 bases from J, the gap between germline ends came to 13 bases. The CDR3 covers 14 residues. Germline CDR1 is MDHEN and CDR2 is SYDVKM. Written as DNA, the CDR3 is TGTGCCAGCAGTTCCCCCTCGTTTAGTCAGCCCCAGCATTTT. Its translation: CASSSPSFSQPQHF.

This clonotype was picked up a small number of times. The CDR3 region has the DNA TGTGCCAGCAGTGAAGAAGCGGGAGGGCCAGATACGCAGTATTTT. Translation gives CASSEEAGGPDTQYF. The rearrangement links TRBV6-1 to TRBJ2-3; 10 bases match TRBD2. Trimming took 1 base from V and 4 from J; bases not matched to a gene: 2. The CDR3 sequence is 15 residues long. The germline gives CDR1 MNHNS, CDR2 SASEGT.

The rearrangement links TRBV24-1 to TRBJ2-5; tentative D call: TRBD2 (5 bases). This CDR3 contains 13 residues. Trimming removed 4 bases from V and 5 bases from J, with 10 bases in between. Per germline, CDR1 KGHDR and CDR2 SFDVKD. This CDR3 is CATSEGSRETQYF. The CDR3, as DNA: TGTGCCACCAGTGAGGGGAGTCGGGAGACCCAGTACTTC.

This clonotype was observed a handful of times. CDR3 DNA: TGTGCCACCGGCTCCCCGGGGACAGGGGCTTACGAGCAGTACTTC. Protein product: CATGSPGTGAYEQYF. The V call is TRBV10-3, the J call TRBJ2-7; 10 bases are a match to TRBD1. The ends lost 10 bases at V and 4 bases at J; junction bases unmatched: 13. Per the germline V gene, CDR1 is ENHRY and CDR2 is SYGVKD. The CDR3 runs 15 residues.

The DNA for the CDR3 is TGTGCCAGCAGCTTCCCAACAGGGGGTGTAGAGACCCAGTACTTC. Amino acids: CASSFPTGGVETQYF. V gene TRBV7-2 combines with J gene TRBJ2-5; 8 positions agree with TRBD1. The CDR3 contains 15 residues. Germline V CDR1 and CDR2: SGHTA, FQGNSA. V lost 3 bases and J lost 4; bases outside the gene matches: 7.

By its share, this clonotype is medium-sized. The rearrangement joins TRBV7-6 to TRBJ2-5, with 10 bases identical to TRBD2. Germline V gives CDR1 SGHVS, CDR2 FNYEAQ. V gave up 3 bases and J gave up 4 bases; unmatched junction bases: 5. This CDR3 spans 15 amino acids. The CDR3 sequence: CASSFRAGGAETQYF. The CDR3 nucleotides are TGTGCCAGCAGCTTCCGAGCGGGAGGGGCAGAGACCCAGTACTTC. The full variable domain, completed using reference TRBV7-6 and TRBJ2-5, is GAGVSQSPRYKVTKRGQDVALRCDPISGHVSLYWYRQALGQGPEFLTYFNYEAQQDKSGLPNDRFSAERPEGSISTLTIQRTEQRDSAMYRCASSFRAGGAETQYFGPGTRLLVL.

The gene calls are TRBV20-1 and TRBJ1-5, with D unclear. From germline, CDR1 is DFQATT and CDR2 SNEGSKA (reference sequence). Trimming removed 6 bases from V and 5 bases from J, with 17 bases in between. CDR3 length equals 14 residues. CDR3 DNA sequence: TGCAGTGCATATACAAAGAATCCACATCAGCCCCAGCATTTT. It encodes CSAYTKNPHQPQHF.

This clonotype was seen a few times. This chain's CDR3 is CASSPSPMGSNQPQHF. In DNA, the CDR3 is TGTGCCAGCAGTCCCTCCCCAATGGGGTCCAATCAGCCCCAGCATTTT. The rearrangement uses TRBV28 and TRBJ1-5; no clear D. The germline V gene has CDR1 MDHEN and CDR2 SYDVKM. This CDR3 contains 16 residues. Trimming cost V 5 bases and J 3 bases, with 17 bases left between them.

The chain combines TRBV4-1 with TRBJ1-2; 8 bases map to TRBD1. Germline lookup yields CDR1 MGHRA and CDR2 YSYEKL. This CDR3 is built from 15 residues. Germline trimming cut 4 bases from V and 8 bases from J; bases unmatched to any gene: 12. DNA of the CDR3: TGCGCCAGCAGCCCGAACCCGGACAGGGAGGCCGGCTACACCTTC. Amino acid sequence: CASSPNPDREAGYTF.

The chain combines TRBV15 with TRBJ2-7; 9 positions match TRBD1. This CDR3 has 14 residues. V lost 4 bases, J lost 5 bases, and 6 bases stayed unmatched. The germline V gene encodes CDR1 LNHNV and CDR2 YYDKDF (reference sequence). The CDR3: CATSKGTGIDEQYF. DNA for the CDR3: TGTGCCACCAGCAAAGGGACAGGGATCGACGAGCAGTACTTC.

This clonotype is a singleton in its sample. V is TRBV11-3 and J is TRBJ2-1; 13 positions match TRBD2. Per germline, CDR1 SGHNT and CDR2 YENEEA. J lost 4 bases, V lost 5 bases, and 2 bases had no gene match. The CDR3 consists of 15 residues. This CDR3 is CASSQGLAGYNEQFF. In DNA form, the CDR3 reads TGTGCCAGCAGCCAGGGACTAGCGGGGTACAATGAGCAGTTCTTC.

The table lists this clonotype with a few counts. The chain has TRBV2 and TRBJ2-7, with D perhaps TRBD1 (6 bases). Between the trimmed V and J ends, which lost 7 bases and 5 bases, there was a span of 12 bases. The CDR3 has 12 residues. The germline V gene has CDR1 SNHLY and CDR2 FYNNEI. As DNA, the CDR3 is TGTGCCAGCACCAGGGACATTAACGAGCAGTACTTC. Its protein is CASTRDINEQYF. The full variable domain, rest sourced from reference TRBV2 and TRBJ2-7, is EPEVTQTPSHQVTQMGQEVILRCVPISNHLYFYWYRQILGQKVEFLVSFYNNEISEKSEIFDDQFSVERPDGSNFTLKIRSTKLEDSAMYFCASTRDINEQYFGPGTRLTVT.

The rearrangement uses TRBV6-1 and TRBJ2-1; perhaps TRBD1 as D (6 bases). V lost 6 bases and J lost 0, with 12 bases in between. The CDR3 totals 15 residues. The germline CDR1 and CDR2 sequences are MNHNS and SASEGT. The DNA of the CDR3 is TGTGCCAGCAGCGACCCGACAGGCTCCTACAATGAGCAGTTCTTC. It is translated as CASSDPTGSYNEQFF.

This clonotype was detected only a few times. The genes are TRBV7-2 and TRBJ2-7, with TRBD2 identical over 15 bases. CDR1 SGHTA and CDR2 FQGNSA come from the germline V gene. J was trimmed by 2 bases and V by 5 bases; bases with no gene match: 10. This CDR3 has 18 amino acids. The CDR3 region is CASSARTSGRAVAYEQYF. DNA for the CDR3: TGTGCCAGCAGCGCGAGGACTAGCGGGAGGGCCGTGGCCTACGAGCAGTACTTC. The complete variable domain, with remaining parts taken from reference TRBV7-2 and TRBJ2-7, reads GAGVSQSPSNKVTEKGKDVELRCDPISGHTALYWYRQSLGQGLEFLIYFQGNSAPDKSGLPSDRFSAERTGGSVSTLTIQRTQQEDSAVYLCASSARTSGRAVAYEQYFGPGTRLTVT.

This rearrangement joins TRBV6-1 to TRBJ2-7; 10 nucleotides match TRBD2. The CDR3 consists of 14 residues. Germline CDR1 is MNHNS and CDR2 is SASEGT. V shed 6 bases and J 0 bases; nucleotides not matched to a gene: 2. The CDR3 is CASRLAGGSYEQYF. DNA for the CDR3: TGTGCCAGCAGATTAGCGGGAGGCTCCTACGAGCAGTACTTC.

The chain has TRBV6-5 and TRBJ2-1, with D unclear. Trimming removed 2 bases at V and 10 bases at J, with 3 bases between. CDR1 and CDR2 from the germline V gene are MNHEY and SVGAGI. There are 10 residues in the CDR3. Written as DNA, the CDR3 is TGTGCCAGCAGTTACCCGGAGCAGTTCTTC. Its translation is CASSYPEQFF.

This chain links TRBV27 with TRBJ2-1; 7 positions match TRBD2. V shed 0 bases and J 7 bases; nucleotides not matched to a gene: 9. The CDR3 runs to 16 residues. From germline, CDR1 is MNHEY and CDR2 SMNVEV (reference sequence). The CDR3 DNA reads as TGTGCCAGCAGTTTATCGTCCCGGGGGGTCGGAAATGAGCAGTTCTTC. Its protein product is CASSLSSRGVGNEQFF.

The chain is built from TRBV19 and TRBJ2-7; a weak D match, TRBD2 (6 bases). V shed 3 bases and J shed 1 base, with 13 bases lying between them. From germline, CDR1 is LNHDA and CDR2 SQIVND (reference sequence). The CDR3 spans 15 residues. For the CDR3, the DNA is TGTGCCAGTAGTATTGGAGGGTTAGGATCCTACGAGCAGTACTTC. This translates into CASSIGGLGSYEQYF.

The J gene is TRBJ2-7, the V gene TRBV4-2, with TRBD2 identical over 11 bases. Trimming took 3 bases from V and 7 from J; bases not matched to a gene: 5. The CDR3 is made up of 14 amino acids. Looked up from germline, CDR1 is LGHNA and CDR2 is YNFKEQ. In DNA form, the CDR3 reads TGTGCCAGCAGCCAGCTTAGACTAGCGGGAGAGCAGTACTTC. It yields the protein CASSQLRLAGEQYF.